Below, 21 T cell receptor beta chains from the same sample are listed, as sequenced in a study of somatic mutations in cytotoxic T cells in rheumatoid arthritis. Profiled with immunoSEQ multiplex PCR; TCRdb holds only in-frame clones, not every one. The data show 2,300 or so clones, over 80% seen once. What was sequenced was CD8+ T cells sorted from blood. The origin of the receptors is a woman aged 65 to 85 with rheumatoid arthritis.

The chain employs TRBV7-9 and TRBJ1-3, with a possible D match to TRBD1 (5 bases). CDR3 length: 15 amino acids. Germline values: CDR1 SEHNR, CDR2 FQNEAQ (reference sequence). The V end was cut by 3 bases, the J end by 2 bases, with 11 bases between. CDR3 protein: CASSFAAGTGNTIYF. The DNA for the CDR3 is TGTGCCAGCAGCTTTGCTGCAGGGACTGGAAACACCATATATTTT. The full variable domain, rest sourced from reference TRBV7-9 and TRBJ1-3, is DTGVSQNPRHKITKRGQNVTFRCDPISEHNRLYWYRQTLGQGPEFLTYFQNEAQLEKSRLLSDRFSAERPKGSFSTLEIQRTEQGDSAMYLCASSFAAGTGNTIYFGEGSWLTVV.

Points on this clone: One junction end disagrees with the germline gene, perhaps due to a read error. Other DNA sequences in this sample translate to the same CDR3. The chain employs TRBV27 and TRBJ1-6; 9 bases are a match to TRBD1. Germline lookup yields CDR1 MNHEY and CDR2 SMNVEV (reference sequence). The CDR3 has 16 amino acids. The CDR3 sequence: CASSFTGGSYNSPLHF. The DNA of the CDR3 is TGTGCCAGCAGTTTTACAGGGGGCTCCTATAATTCCCCCCTCCACTTT.

This clone has a handful of counts. V is TRBV18 and J is TRBJ2-5, with 12 positions matching TRBD2. J lost 0 bases, V lost 2 bases, and 7 bases had no gene match. In germline, CDR1 is KGHSH, CDR2 LQKENI. The CDR3 spans 18 residues. CDR3 coding DNA: TGTGCCAGCTCACCAAGCTGGCTAGCGGGAGGGTACCAAGAGACCCAGTACTTC. It yields the protein CASSPSWLAGGYQETQYF.

The J gene is TRBJ2-7, the V gene TRBV7-6; TRBD1 might be the D (6 bases). Trimming pared 5 bases from V and 3 bases from J, leaving 11 bases between. The CDR3 runs to 13 residues. Germline loops: CDR1 SGHVS, CDR2 FNYEAQ. CDR3: CASSRDNLYEQYF. CDR3 DNA: TGTGCCAGCAGCCGGGACAACCTCTACGAGCAGTACTTC.

The chain links TRBV7-2 to TRBJ2-5; 11 bases map to TRBD2. V was pared by 5 bases and J by 4 bases, with 12 bases of the junction left unmatched. CDR3 length: 17 residues. Germline lookup yields CDR1 SGHTA and CDR2 FQGNSA. CDR3 DNA sequence: TGTGCCAGCAGCCGAATTGGGGGAGGACTAGCGGGAGAGACCCAGTACTTC. The encoded protein is CASSRIGGGLAGETQYF.

CDR3 sequence: CASSYSAGVAYEQYF. In nucleotides, the CDR3 is TGTGCCAGCAGTTACTCCGCGGGAGTGGCATACGAGCAGTACTTC. The chain uses TRBV6-5 and TRBJ2-7; the match to TRBD2 covers 7 bases. CDR3 size: 15 residues. Trimming removed 0 bases from V and 4 bases from J; junction bases left unmatched: 6. Germline V CDR1 and CDR2: MNHEY, SVGAGI.

CDR3 sequence (DNA): TGTGCCAGCAGTTTAGGCAGGCCCACTGAAGCTTTCTTT. This translates into CASSLGRPTEAFF. This chain uses TRBV27 with TRBJ1-1; D ambiguous. With 2 bases removed from V and 4 bases from J, the gap between germline ends came to 8 bases. Germline CDR1 MNHEY, CDR2 SMNVEV (reference sequence). This CDR3 region has 13 residues.

Worth noting for this clone: This sample also contains other DNA sequences that code for the same CDR3. J is TRBJ2-1 and V is TRBV4-2, with 11 bases that match TRBD1. This CDR3 comprises 16 residues. Trimming cost V 0 bases and J 3 bases; bases outside gene matches: 1. The germline gives CDR1 LGHNA, CDR2 YNFKEQ. The DNA for the CDR3 is TGTGCCAGCAGCCAAGACGGGACAGGGGGCTACAATGAGCAGTTCTTC. Amino acid sequence: CASSQDGTGGYNEQFF.

CDR3 sequence reads: CSASNTEAFF. CDR3 DNA sequence: TGCAGTGCTTCTAACACTGAAGCTTTCTTT. The rearrangement links TRBV20-1 to TRBJ1-1; D remains unclear. The CDR3 consists of 10 residues. Germline lookup yields CDR1 DFQATT and CDR2 SNEGSKA (reference sequence). The ends were cut back, 5 bases at V and 2 bases at J, with 3 bases in the middle.

This sequence joins TRBV4-1 and TRBJ2-3, with 11 bases aligning to TRBD2. This CDR3 has 16 amino acids. The V segment lost 4 bases and the J segment 4 bases; nucleotides outside the gene matches: 7. Germline lookup yields CDR1 MGHRA and CDR2 YSYEKL. The CDR3 is CASSLVAGGLADTQYF. CDR3 coding DNA: TGCGCCAGCAGCCTAGTAGCGGGAGGGTTGGCAGATACGCAGTATTTT.

This chain connects TRBV5-1 to TRBJ1-4; D is perhaps TRBD1 (5 bases). This CDR3 is built from 14 residues. Germline V gene lookup returns CDR1 SGHRS and CDR2 YFSETQ. V lost 3 bases to trimming and J lost 5 bases, with 11 bases between them. The chain's CDR3 is CASSWGGTNEKLFF. CDR3 bases: TGCGCCAGCAGCTGGGGGGGGACGAATGAAAAACTGTTTTTT.

V gene TRBV10-1 combines with J gene TRBJ2-7; 10 bases map to TRBD2. The CDR3 loop spans 16 amino acids. Germline V lookup: CDR1 WNHNN, CDR2 SYGVQD (reference sequence). V gave up 2 bases and J gave up 2 bases; unmatched junction bases: 6. Here the CDR3 DNA reads TGCGCCAGCAGTGAGACCGCCCTAGCGGGAGCCTACGAGCAGTACTTC. This sequence encodes CASSETALAGAYEQYF.

The V call is TRBV4-3, the J call TRBJ2-1; the match to TRBD2 covers 8 bases. The length of the CDR3 is 15 residues. Germline trimming cut 0 bases from V and 8 bases from J; bases unmatched to any gene: 6. The germline V gene encodes CDR1 LGHNA and CDR2 YSLEER. The CDR3 here is CASSQDWGAGDEQFF. CDR3 DNA: TGCGCCAGCAGCCAAGATTGGGGAGCGGGAGATGAGCAGTTCTTC.

This rearrangement joins TRBV7-9 to TRBJ2-7; 7 nucleotides line up with TRBD1. The CDR3 is 14 residues long. The V and J ends lost 5 bases and 3 bases, in that order; junction bases with no gene match: 7. CDR1 is SEHNR, CDR2 FQNEAQ, per germline (reference sequence). CDR3 in amino acids: CASSHTGEYYEQYF. CDR3 DNA sequence: TGTGCCAGCAGCCATACAGGGGAATACTACGAGCAGTACTTC. Full variable domain (remainder filled in from reference TRBV7-9 and TRBJ2-7): DTGVSQNPRHKITKRGQNVTFRCDPISEHNRLYWYRQTLGQGPEFLTYFQNEAQLEKSRLLSDRFSAERPKGSFSTLEIQRTEQGDSAMYLCASSHTGEYYEQYFGPGTRLTVT.

The rearrangement joins TRBV7-2 to TRBJ2-1; D is unclear. The CDR3 covers 15 residues. The V and J ends lost 3 bases and 0 bases respectively, with 9 bases between them. CDR1 SGHTA and CDR2 FQGNSA come from the germline V gene. The CDR3 here is CASSFDIYSYNEQFF. The CDR3 DNA follows: TGTGCCAGCAGCTTTGACATATACTCCTACAATGAGCAGTTCTTC.

The J gene is TRBJ2-5, the V gene TRBV6-1; 9 bases align to TRBD1. Trimming at V came to 0 bases and at J to 5 bases, leaving 7 bases not matched to a gene. Germline V CDR1 and CDR2: MNHNS, SASEGT. The CDR3 runs to 16 residues. As DNA, the CDR3 is TGTGCCAGCAGTGAAGCGCGGAGGGGACAGGGCGAGACCCAGTACTTC. Protein product: CASSEARRGQGETQYF.

This rearrangement joins TRBV30 to TRBJ2-7; 10 bases align to TRBD1. The V gene end was trimmed by 3 bases and the J gene end by 4 bases; junction bases not matched to a gene: 3. The CDR3 has 13 amino acids. Per germline, CDR1 GTSNPN and CDR2 SVGIG (reference sequence). Here the CDR3 reads CAWRGQGEYEQYF. The DNA for the CDR3 is TGTGCCTGGAGAGGACAGGGGGAGTACGAGCAGTACTTC.

This sequence joins TRBV4-3 and TRBJ1-1; 9 nucleotides line up with TRBD1. This CDR3 has 16 residues. With 2 bases clipped from V and 4 bases from J, the junction kept 8 bases outside the gene matches. The germline CDR1 and CDR2 sequences are LGHNA and YSLEER. The CDR3 nucleotides read TGCGCCAGCAGCCAAACTACCGGGACAGGGCCCACTGAAGCTTTCTTT. Translation: CASSQTTGTGPTEAFF.

The chain combines TRBV28 with TRBJ2-1; D unresolved. V lost 5 bases and J 2 bases, leaving 16 bases between the germline ends. Looked up from germline, CDR1 is MDHEN and CDR2 is SYDVKM. This CDR3 has 16 residues. CDR3: CASSPPVSTTYNEQFF. The CDR3 DNA follows: TGTGCCAGCAGTCCCCCTGTGAGTACTACCTACAATGAGCAGTTCTTC.

This chain links TRBV7-6 with TRBJ2-5, with TRBD2 matching over 9 bases. This CDR3 has 16 amino acids. The V segment lost 4 bases and the J segment 1 base; nucleotides outside the gene matches: 7. Germline assignment: CDR1 SGHVS and CDR2 FNYEAQ. CDR3 in amino acids: CASSSGLATAQETQYF. CDR3 sequence (DNA): TGTGCCAGCAGCTCCGGACTAGCGACCGCCCAAGAGACCCAGTACTTC. Variable domain in full (rest from reference TRBV7-6 and TRBJ2-5): GAGVSQSPRYKVTKRGQDVALRCDPISGHVSLYWYRQALGQGPEFLTYFNYEAQQDKSGLPNDRFSAERPEGSISTLTIQRTEQRDSAMYRCASSSGLATAQETQYFGPGTRLLVL.

This clone showed up just a few times. This sequence joins TRBV5-1 and TRBJ2-2; 9 nucleotides agree with TRBD1. V lost 1 base and J lost 5; bases outside the gene matches: 12. Per the germline V gene, CDR1 is SGHRS and CDR2 is YFSETQ. The CDR3 has 18 residues. The CDR3 region has the DNA TGCGCCAGCAGCTTGTGGAATCCGGGACAGGGAACTACCGGGGAGCTGTTTTTT. It encodes CASSLWNPGQGTTGELFF.